The 17 T cell receptor beta chains below were found in one sample sequenced in a study of CD8+ T cells in alopecia areata. Treatment defined: oral pan-JAK inhibitor, 5-10 mg twice daily. RNA was extracted and reverse transcribed into cDNA as the sequencing template. The table came from immunoSEQ multiplex PCR; TCRdb's copy has only in-frame clones and leaves some out. The sample includes 75,000 to 100,000 clones, about two thirds of them seen just once. Sequencing used CD8+ T cells sorted from blood, obtained around week 46, from a patient treated with tofacitinib. The receptors come from a human donor with alopecia areata.

The chain recombines TRBV4-3 with TRBJ1-1; D perhaps matches TRBD1 (6 bases). Between the trimmed V and J ends, which lost 0 bases and 7 bases, there was a span of 18 bases. The length of the CDR3 is 16 residues. The germline CDR1 and CDR2 sequences are LGHNA and YSLEER. CDR3 DNA sequence: TGCGCCAGCAGCCAAGAAGCTTTTGGGGGCCGGTTTGAAGCTTTCTTT. Translating it yields CASSQEAFGGRFEAFF.

The CDR3 here is CASSEIGSGELFF. As DNA, the CDR3 is TGTGCCAGCAGTGAAATAGGGTCCGGGGAGCTGTTTTTT. The genes are TRBV25-1 and TRBJ2-2; no definite D call. CDR3 size: 13 residues. Germline CDR1 is MGHDK and CDR2 is SYGVNS. Trimming removed 2 bases at V and 6 bases at J, with 7 bases between.

V gene TRBV25-1 combines with J gene TRBJ2-1; D gene ambiguous. The germline gives CDR1 MGHDK, CDR2 SYGVNS. This CDR3 is built from 12 residues. V shed 2 bases and J shed 10 bases, with 9 bases lying between them. The CDR3 coding sequence is TGTGCCAGCAGTGAAGGGTCGGTGGAGCAGTTCTTC. Its translation is CASSEGSVEQFF.

This clone is medium-sized. The rearrangement links TRBV10-3 to TRBJ2-1, with 7 positions matching TRBD1. CDR3 length equals 11 residues. Trimming removed 3 bases from V and 15 bases from J; junction bases left unmatched: 5. Germline CDR1 and CDR2: ENHRY and SYGVKD. The DNA for the CDR3 is TGTGCCATCAGTGACGGGGACAGCCGGTTCTTC. It codes for CAISDGDSRFF.

V gene TRBV7-9 combines with J gene TRBJ2-1, with TRBD2 matching over 9 bases. CDR1 and CDR2 (germline): SEHNR, FQNEAQ (reference sequence). The ends lost 1 base at V and 6 bases at J; junction bases unmatched: 7. This CDR3 spans 16 amino acids. The chain's CDR3 is CASSLDGGGASNEQFF. For the CDR3, the DNA is TGTGCCAGCAGCTTAGACGGCGGGGGGGCCTCCAATGAGCAGTTCTTC.

The chain links TRBV15 to TRBJ1-5; possible D gene TRBD1, 6 bases. Deletions cut 1 base from V and 7 bases from J, with 14 bases between. The CDR3 has 15 residues. CDR1 is LNHNV and CDR2 is YYDKDF in the germline V gene (reference sequence). The CDR3 reads CATSRAHTGTQPQHF. In nucleotides, the CDR3 is TGTGCCACCAGCAGAGCCCACACAGGGACCCAGCCCCAGCATTTT.

This clone was observed a handful of times. The chain has TRBV19 and TRBJ2-1; D possibly corresponds to TRBD2 (6 bases). Germline V gives CDR1 LNHDA, CDR2 SQIVND (reference sequence). The CDR3 has 15 amino acids. V was cut by 7 bases and J by 5 bases, with 18 bases left in between. CDR3 DNA sequence: TGTGCCAGTAACACTGCCGGGGGTCGAGACAATGAGCAGTTCTTC. It yields the protein CASNTAGGRDNEQFF.

Remarks on this clone: The sample holds other DNA sequences that translate to the same CDR3. The CDR3 sequence: CASSLRGNTEAFF. CDR3 nucleotide sequence: TGCGCCAGCAGCTTAAGGGGGAACACTGAAGCTTTCTTT. The chain employs TRBV5-1 and TRBJ1-1; D may be TRBD1 (5 bases). CDR1 SGHRS and CDR2 YFSETQ come from the germline V gene. This CDR3 has 13 residues. Trimming shortened V by 2 bases and J by 1 base, and 6 bases separated the two germline ends.

CDR3 coding DNA: TGCGCCAGCAGCCAAGAGTCAGACCAGACCGGCTATGGCTACACCTTC. It codes for CASSQESDQTGYGYTF. J is TRBJ1-2 and V is TRBV4-3; D gene unclear. V lost 0 bases to trimming and J lost 4 bases, with 15 bases between them. This CDR3 comprises 16 residues. The germline gives CDR1 LGHNA, CDR2 YSLEER.

The rearrangement uses TRBV30 and TRBJ2-5, with TRBD1 identical over 12 bases. The last part of the DNA fits TRBJ2-7 better; the J call may be wrong. The CDR3 length is 15 residues. Germline CDR1 GTSNPN, CDR2 SVGIG (reference sequence). This CDR3 reads CAWSVLGTGGDEQYF. The CDR3 DNA reads as TGTGCCTGGAGTGTACTAGGGACAGGGGGCGACGAGCAGTACTTC.

The gene calls are TRBV6-6 and TRBJ1-1; D not certain. Per germline, CDR1 MNHNY and CDR2 SVGAGI (reference sequence). This CDR3 has 15 amino acids. With 0 bases removed from V and 0 bases from J, the gap between germline ends came to 8 bases. CDR3 loop: CASSYSLGLNTEAFF. As DNA, the CDR3 is TGTGCCAGCAGTTACTCGCTGGGCTTGAACACTGAAGCTTTCTTT.

The CDR3 region is CASSAAPGEQYF. CDR3 nucleotide sequence: TGTGCCAGCAGCGCCGCCCCGGGCGAGCAGTACTTC. This chain joins TRBV27 and TRBJ2-7, with D uncertain. CDR1 MNHEY and CDR2 SMNVEV come from the germline V gene (reference sequence). Trimming pared 6 bases from V and 6 bases from J, leaving 12 bases between. The CDR3 loop spans 12 amino acids.

The chain is built from TRBV29-1 and TRBJ2-2; a possible D gene is TRBD1 (6 bases). Trimming left V 1 base short and J 1 base short, with 13 bases between. Germline V gene data show CDR1 as SQVTM and CDR2 as ANQGSEA. The CDR3 has 16 residues. The CDR3 is CSVEGLSGQNTGELFF. CDR3 nucleotide sequence: TGCAGCGTTGAAGGGTTGTCGGGACAGAACACCGGGGAGCTGTTTTTT.

V and J are TRBV7-9 and TRBJ1-4; TRBD1 aligns across 11 bases. This CDR3 spans 16 amino acids. Germline assignment: CDR1 SEHNR and CDR2 FQNEAQ (reference sequence). J was trimmed by 4 bases and V by 5 bases; bases with no gene match: 6. CDR3 DNA sequence: TGTGCCAGCAGCGGGACAGGGGGACCGATTAATGAAAAACTGTTTTTT. It codes for CASSGTGGPINEKLFF. Using reference TRBV7-9 and TRBJ1-4 for the parts outside the CDR3, the full variable domain is DTGVSQNPRHKITKRGQNVTFRCDPISEHNRLYWYRQTLGQGPEFLTYFQNEAQLEKSRLLSDRFSAERPKGSFSTLEIQRTEQGDSAMYLCASSGTGGPINEKLFFGSGTQLSVL.

V gene TRBV7-7 combines with J gene TRBJ2-6; D gene unclear. Germline V CDR1 and CDR2: SSHAT, FNYEAQ (reference sequence). Trimming took 5 bases from V and 0 from J, leaving 8 bases between them. CDR3 length equals 15 residues. DNA of the CDR3: TGTGCCAGCAGCCCCCTCAGCTCTGGGGCCAACGTCCTGACTTTC. The encoded protein is CASSPLSSGANVLTF.

This chain connects TRBV10-1 to TRBJ1-1; D is undetermined. There are 15 residues in the CDR3. Germline CDR1 is WNHNN and CDR2 is SYGVQD (reference sequence). The ends were cut back, 7 bases at V and 3 bases at J, with 18 bases in the middle. The CDR3 loop is CASKPPPRADTEAFF. CDR3 nucleotides: TGCGCCAGCAAGCCCCCACCCCGGGCGGACACTGAAGCTTTCTTT.

There are a few counts of this clone. Written as DNA, the CDR3 is TGTGCCAGCAGCTTAGATTCAGGGGCCCTCTCACCCCTCCACTTT. Translating gives CASSLDSGALSPLHF. The rearrangement joins TRBV11-2 to TRBJ1-6, with D tentatively TRBD1 (6 bases). CDR3 length: 15 amino acids. Trimming removed 0 bases from V and 10 bases from J, with 13 bases in between. Germline CDR1 is SGHAT and CDR2 is FQNNGV.